One sample yielded the 32 T cell receptor beta chains listed below, sequenced in a study of T cell changes during pregnancy in multiple sclerosis (dated by TCRdb to about 2019). Receptor libraries were prepared by the immunoSEQ multiplex PCR assay. This is the immuneACCESS table as TCRdb keeps it, with only in-frame sequences that have V and J called. A part of the clones is gone; compared with another copy, unresolved V genes explain less than half, and the rest is unexplained. In all, the sample holds tens of thousands of clones, and approximately 90% of those were seen once. Around 3.3% of the sample is taken by the ten largest. The material was CD8+ T cells from peripheral blood mononuclear cells, obtained in the third trimester of pregnancy. These receptors all stem from a female donor with multiple sclerosis, enrolled in a pregnancy study.

The chain carries TRBV29-1 and TRBJ2-7, with D tentatively TRBD2 (5 bases). Germline CDR1 SQVTM, CDR2 ANQGSEA. The CDR3 has 13 amino acids. With 7 bases removed from V and 2 bases from J, the gap between germline ends came to 15 bases. The DNA of the CDR3 is TGCAGCGCCAGGACTGTTAATGCCTACGAGCAGTACTTC. Its translation is CSARTVNAYEQYF.

The chain employs TRBV9 and TRBJ2-7, with D tentatively TRBD2 (5 bases). With 0 bases removed from V and 6 bases from J, the gap between germline ends came to 13 bases. Per the germline V gene, CDR1 is SGDLS and CDR2 is YYNGEE. The CDR3 is made up of 14 amino acids. The CDR3 region is CASSVDSGSGEQYF. In nucleotides, the CDR3 is TGTGCCAGCAGCGTAGACTCTGGGAGTGGCGAGCAGTACTTC.

This clone was picked up one time. The chain couples TRBV5-4 to TRBJ2-2, with no clear D. Trimming removed 1 base at V and 6 bases at J, with 4 bases between. The CDR3 runs to 12 residues. Germline V CDR1 and CDR2: SGHNT, YYREEE (reference sequence). CDR3 in amino acids: CASSLKPGELFF. The DNA of the CDR3 is TGTGCCAGCAGCTTGAAGCCCGGGGAGCTGTTTTTT.

This chain connects TRBV9 to TRBJ1-1; 10 nucleotides line up with TRBD1. V lost 3 bases to trimming and J lost 7 bases; unmatched junction nucleotides: 6. The CDR3 spans 14 residues. Germline V gene data show CDR1 as SGDLS and CDR2 as YYNGEE. CDR3 DNA sequence: TGTGCCAGCAGCGCCGGACAGGGGGGGGTTGAAGCTTTCTTT. This encodes CASSAGQGGVEAFF.

The chain links TRBV29-1 to TRBJ1-2; 12 nucleotides match TRBD1. The CDR3 is made up of 14 amino acids. Per germline, CDR1 SQVTM and CDR2 ANQGSEA. The DNA of the CDR3 is TGCAGGGTCGAGCCGGGACAGGGGGCCGATGGCTACACCTTC. Residues: CRVEPGQGADGYTF. The full variable domain, in which reference TRBV29-1 and TRBJ1-2 provide the parts outside the CDR3, is SAVISQKPSRDICQRGTSLTIQCQVDSQVTMMFWYRQQPGQSLTLIATANQGSEATYESGFVIDKFPISRPNLTFSTLTVSNMSPEDSSIYLCRVEPGQGADGYTFGSGTRLTVV.

The chain employs TRBV27 and TRBJ1-2; a weak D match, TRBD1 (6 bases). Looked up from germline, CDR1 is MNHEY and CDR2 is SMNVEV (reference sequence). CDR3 length equals 14 residues. The V and J ends lost 6 bases and 6 bases respectively, with 17 bases between them. The DNA for the CDR3 is TGTGCCAGCAGCATAGGGGGGGGGCCCGATGGCTACACCTTC. Encoded protein: CASSIGGGPDGYTF.

This clone was seen a single time. The chain joins TRBV19 to TRBJ2-5; D is possibly TRBD2 (5 bases). V was clipped by 3 bases and J by 5 bases, with 19 bases between them. The CDR3 consists of 16 residues. Germline loops: CDR1 LNHDA, CDR2 SQIVND (reference sequence). The CDR3 here is CASSIGLAGFMETQYF. CDR3 sequence (DNA): TGTGCCAGTAGTATCGGGCTAGCCGGATTCATGGAGACCCAGTACTTC.

V and J are TRBV7-8 and TRBJ2-3; D might be TRBD1 (5 bases). The germline V gene has CDR1 SGHVS and CDR2 FQNEAQ. The CDR3 covers 14 residues. With 6 bases removed from V and 5 bases from J, the gap between germline ends came to 15 bases. The CDR3 here is CASRRALGVDTQYF. CDR3 nucleotides: TGTGCCAGCAGGAGAGCTTTAGGGGTAGATACGCAGTATTTT.

The chain links TRBV4-1 to TRBJ2-7, with TRBD1 matching over 11 bases. V lost 0 bases to trimming and J lost 4 bases; unmatched junction nucleotides: 8. Germline loops: CDR1 MGHRA, CDR2 YSYEKL. The CDR3 loop spans 17 amino acids. Here the CDR3 reads CASSQDPWTGGRYEQYF. Here the CDR3 DNA reads TGCGCCAGCAGCCAAGATCCCTGGACAGGGGGCAGGTACGAGCAGTACTTC.

CDR3 amino acids: CASRGQANQPQHF. The CDR3 DNA follows: TGTGCCAGTAGGGGACAAGCAAATCAGCCCCAGCATTTT. The chain joins TRBV19 to TRBJ1-5, with D possibly TRBD1 on 6 matching bases. The V gene lost 6 bases and the J gene lost 4 bases, with 10 bases spanning the gap. Germline lookup yields CDR1 LNHDA and CDR2 SQIVND (reference sequence). This CDR3 comprises 13 residues.

The chain combines TRBV13 with TRBJ2-2; D is ambiguous. CDR1 is PRHDT, CDR2 FYEKMQ, per germline (reference sequence). V dropped 2 bases and J dropped 4 bases, with 5 bases sitting between them. The CDR3 is 13 amino acids. CDR3 loop: CASSLRPTGELFF. The CDR3 DNA sequence: TGTGCCAGCAGCTTACGTCCCACCGGGGAGCTGTTTTTT.

A single count supports this clone. The rearrangement uses TRBV5-6 and TRBJ2-7; 8 bases agree with TRBD1. CDR3 length: 15 amino acids. Germline CDR1 and CDR2: SGHDT and YYEEEE. V gave up 5 bases and J gave up 3 bases; unmatched junction bases: 10. The CDR3 loop is CASSGQGESVYEQYF. The CDR3 DNA sequence: TGTGCCAGCAGTGGACAGGGTGAAAGTGTCTACGAGCAGTACTTC.

In DNA form, the CDR3 reads TGCGCCAGCAGCCAAGATAGGAGCGAGCAGTACTTC. This translates into CASSQDRSEQYF. The chain combines TRBV4-1 with TRBJ2-7; D unresolved. CDR1 and CDR2 from the germline V gene are MGHRA and YSYEKL. The V end lost 0 bases, the J end lost 6 bases, and 6 bases lay between the germline ends. The CDR3 totals 12 residues.

The chain uses TRBV7-3 and TRBJ2-1, with D maybe TRBD1 (6 bases). This CDR3 contains 17 residues. Trimming cost V 1 base and J 5 bases, with 18 bases left between them. Germline CDR1 reads SGHTA; CDR2 reads FQGTGA. The CDR3 DNA follows: TGTGCCAGCAGCTTAAGGGGTGGGGGCGCCCCTAACAATGAGCAGTTCTTC. It specifies CASSLRGGGAPNNEQFF.

The V and J genes are TRBV4-3 and TRBJ1-4; TRBD1 agrees at 10 bases. This CDR3 comprises 16 residues. V lost 0 bases, J lost 8 bases, and 6 bases stayed unmatched. Germline V gives CDR1 LGHNA, CDR2 YSLEER. The CDR3 DNA is TGCGCCAGCAGCCAAGACGGGACAGGGGTAGGGGAAAAACTGTTTTTT. This sequence encodes CASSQDGTGVGEKLFF.

V usage is TRBV27 and J usage is TRBJ2-3; D ambiguous. Germline V gives CDR1 MNHEY, CDR2 SMNVEV (reference sequence). This CDR3 contains 13 residues. Trimming shortened V by 3 bases and J by 2 bases, and 6 bases separated the two germline ends. The CDR3 region has the DNA TGTGCCAGCAGTTTTGCAGACACAGATACGCAGTATTTT. This sequence encodes CASSFADTDTQYF.

The CDR3 sequence is CASSLVLLADNEQFF. As DNA, the CDR3 is TGTGCCAGCAGCTTAGTTCTTCTAGCGGACAATGAGCAGTTCTTC. This chain joins TRBV7-8 and TRBJ2-1; 7 bases are a match to TRBD2. The V gene's germline CDR1 is SGHVS and CDR2 FQNEAQ. The CDR3 sequence is 15 residues long. The V segment lost 1 base and the J segment 5 bases; nucleotides outside the gene matches: 5.

The rearrangement joins TRBV9 to TRBJ1-1; D gene ambiguous. Trimming left V 2 bases short and J 0 bases short, with 5 bases between. In germline, CDR1 is SGDLS, CDR2 YYNGEE. The CDR3 runs 13 residues. The CDR3 reads CASSVNMNTEAFF. CDR3 coding DNA: TGTGCCAGCAGCGTCAACATGAACACTGAAGCTTTCTTT.

This rearrangement joins TRBV2 to TRBJ1-1; 7 bases are shared with TRBD1. The CDR3 totals 13 residues. V was clipped by 9 bases and J by 1 base; unmatched bases: 5. The germline V gene has CDR1 SNHLY and CDR2 FYNNEI. In nucleotides, the CDR3 is TGTGCCAGAGAGGGGGCTGCGAACACTGAAGCTTTCTTT. Residues: CAREGAANTEAFF.

The chain uses TRBV7-8 and TRBJ2-1, with 8 positions matching TRBD2. The CDR3 has 16 residues. Germline CDR1 is SGHVS and CDR2 is FQNEAQ. V was pared by 3 bases and J by 8 bases, with 12 bases of the junction left unmatched. In DNA, the CDR3 is TGTGCCAGCAGCTTTTCTCCGGGACTAGGATATGATGAGCAGTTCTTC. Residues: CASSFSPGLGYDEQFF.

In the case of this clone: A much bigger clone sits one base away, suggesting this may be a read error. The same CDR3 arises from other DNA sequences in this sample as well. V usage is TRBV5-8 and J usage is TRBJ1-2, with 8 bases lining up with TRBD1. The CDR3 covers 15 residues. Germline CDR1 reads SGHTS; CDR2 reads YDEGEE. CDR3 protein: CASSHSTGDSYGYTF. CDR3 bases: TGTGCTAGCAGCCATTCGACAGGGGATTCCTATGGCTACACCTTC.

Here the CDR3 DNA reads TGCGCCAGCAGCACGCTGACAGGTTCCTACGAGCAGTACTTC. Translated: CASSTLTGSYEQYF. This chain connects TRBV5-1 to TRBJ2-5, with D tentatively TRBD1 (6 bases). Matching the DNA end better, TRBJ2-7 makes the J call doubtful. Germline CDR1 is SGHRS and CDR2 is YFSETQ. This CDR3 contains 14 residues.

The chain joins TRBV7-2 to TRBJ2-3; tentatively, D is TRBD2 (6 bases). The germline V gene encodes CDR1 SGHTA and CDR2 FQGNSA. CDR3 length equals 14 residues. The V and J ends lost 3 bases and 2 bases respectively, with 9 bases between them. Here the CDR3 DNA reads TGTGCCAGCAGCTTCTGGGACTTCACAGATACGCAGTATTTT. This translates into CASSFWDFTDTQYF.

In DNA form, the CDR3 reads TGTGCCAGCAGCGTCACCTGGGGCCCCCAAGAGACCCAGTACTTC. Protein sequence: CASSVTWGPQETQYF. The chain joins TRBV9 to TRBJ2-5; D perhaps matches TRBD1 (5 bases). Trimming removed 2 bases at V and 1 base at J, with 12 bases between. The CDR3 has 15 amino acids. Germline CDR1 reads SGDLS; CDR2 reads YYNGEE.

The chain has TRBV7-2 and TRBJ2-7; 8 bases map to TRBD1. The junction had 9 bases not matched to a gene; V was cut back by 2 bases and J by 3 bases. Germline values: CDR1 SGHTA, CDR2 FQGNSA. The length of the CDR3 is 16 residues. The CDR3 protein is CASSLYGTGANYEQYF. CDR3 in DNA: TGTGCCAGCAGCTTATATGGGACAGGAGCGAACTACGAGCAGTACTTC.

The chain recombines TRBV7-2 with TRBJ2-1; a possible D gene is TRBD2 (6 bases). Germline CDR1 SGHTA, CDR2 FQGNSA. Trimming cost V 5 bases and J 5 bases, with 13 bases left between them. The CDR3 extends over 14 amino acids. CDR3 in amino acids: CASSAGLFDNEQFF. DNA for the CDR3: TGTGCCAGCAGCGCGGGACTTTTCGACAATGAGCAGTTCTTC.

The genes are TRBV6-4 and TRBJ1-5; a weak D match, TRBD1 (6 bases). Trimming left V 2 bases short and J 6 bases short, with 11 bases between. The CDR3 is 14 residues long. The germline V gene has CDR1 MRHNA and CDR2 SNTAGT. CDR3 coding DNA: TGTGCCAGCAGTGACGACAGGTTCGGTCAGCCCCAGCATTTT. Translated, it gives CASSDDRFGQPQHF.

The V gene is TRBV7-6, the J gene TRBJ2-7; 10 bases line up with TRBD1. Per germline, CDR1 SGHVS and CDR2 FNYEAQ. Unmatched junction bases numbered 8, after V lost 4 bases and J lost 2 bases. There are 16 residues in the CDR3. CDR3 sequence (DNA): TGTGCCAGCAGCTCCCCGCGGACAGGGGGGGCCTACGAGCAGTACTTC. This encodes CASSSPRTGGAYEQYF.

V and J are TRBV25-1 and TRBJ2-1; 12 bases fit TRBD2. The CDR3 totals 14 residues. Germline values: CDR1 MGHDK, CDR2 SYGVNS. The V gene end was trimmed by 8 bases and the J gene end by 7 bases; junction bases not matched to a gene: 6. In DNA, the CDR3 is TGTGCCAGCGACCTAGCGGGGGGGCCGAATGAGCAGTTCTTC. It translates to CASDLAGGPNEQFF.

This clone was observed once. The chain links TRBV7-9 to TRBJ1-1; unclear D gene. Germline assignment: CDR1 SEHNR and CDR2 FQNEAQ (reference sequence). The V end was cut by 1 base, the J end by 5 bases, with 8 bases between. The length of the CDR3 is 13 residues. CDR3 loop: CASSLGGDTEAFF. Here the CDR3 DNA reads TGTGCCAGCAGCTTAGGGGGAGATACTGAAGCTTTCTTT. Supplemented by reference TRBV7-9 and TRBJ1-1, the full variable domain reads DTGVSQNPRHKITKRGQNVTFRCDPISEHNRLYWYRQTLGQGPEFLTYFQNEAQLEKSRLLSDRFSAERPKGSFSTLEIQRTEQGDSAMYLCASSLGGDTEAFFGQGTRLTVV.

This chain joins TRBV2 and TRBJ1-1, with D hard to call. The germline CDR1 and CDR2 sequences are SNHLY and FYNNEI. The V end lost 6 bases, the J end lost 5 bases, and 16 bases lay between the germline ends. The CDR3 is 14 residues long. CDR3 loop: CASRDGFSGTEAFF. The CDR3 region has the DNA TGTGCCAGCAGAGACGGGTTCTCGGGAACTGAAGCTTTCTTT. Combining the CDR3 with reference TRBV2 and TRBJ1-1 gives the whole variable domain EPEVTQTPSHQVTQMGQEVILRCVPISNHLYFYWYRQILGQKVEFLVSFYNNEISEKSEIFDDQFSVERPDGSNFTLKIRSTKLEDSAMYFCASRDGFSGTEAFFGQGTRLTVV.

This chain joins TRBV9 and TRBJ2-1; D unresolved. Germline-derived CDR1 and CDR2 are SGDLS and YYNGEE. V lost 4 bases and J 0 bases, leaving 11 bases between the germline ends. The CDR3 spans 15 residues. CDR3 in amino acids: CASSQVSGSYNEQFF. CDR3 DNA sequence: TGTGCCAGCAGCCAGGTATCTGGCTCCTACAATGAGCAGTTCTTC. The full variable domain, with the rest looked up from reference TRBV9 and TRBJ2-1, is DSGVTQTPKHLITATGQRVTLRCSPRSGDLSVYWYQQSLDQGLQFLIQYYNGEERAKGNILERFSAQQFPDLHSELNLSSLELGDSALYFCASSQVSGSYNEQFFGPGTRLTVL.